The clone carrying this TCR beta chain was observed a handful of times. Its antigen is currently unknown. The data originate from a study of T-cell memory formation after mild COVID-19. Study-level findings and limits: The authors did not confirm SARS-CoV-2 specificity of second-wave clones peaking day 37.

TCRdb processed the 5' RACE reads anew with MiXCR; each CDR3 protein has one entry. The sample has 450,000 or so distinct CDR3 sequences; about 23% are singletons. J lost 8 bases, V lost 5 bases, and 4 bases had no gene match. This CDR3 comprises 13 residues. Per germline, CDR1 SGHVS and CDR2 FQNEAQ. The TCR was taken from an adult woman who had mild COVID-19 (a few samples of this study predate the infection). Cell type and time point are not known. V gene TRBV7-8 combines with J gene TRBJ2-1; 9 positions agree with TRBD2. The source material was PBMCs or a T cell subset sorted from them (not recorded which). For the CDR3, the DNA is TGTGCCAGCAGCCCAGGGACTAGCCATGAGCAGTTCTTC. As protein: CASSPGTSHEQFF.